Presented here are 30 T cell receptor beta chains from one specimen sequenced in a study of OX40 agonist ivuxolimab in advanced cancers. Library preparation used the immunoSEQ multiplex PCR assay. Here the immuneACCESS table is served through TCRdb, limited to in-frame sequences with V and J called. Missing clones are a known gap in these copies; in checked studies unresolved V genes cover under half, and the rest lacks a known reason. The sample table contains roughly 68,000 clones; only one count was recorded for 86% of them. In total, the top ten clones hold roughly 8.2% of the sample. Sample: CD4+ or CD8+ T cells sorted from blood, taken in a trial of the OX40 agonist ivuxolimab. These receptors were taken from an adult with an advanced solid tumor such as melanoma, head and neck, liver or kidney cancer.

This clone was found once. CDR3 residues: CASSGGGQGRYEQYF. In DNA, the CDR3 is TGTGCCAGCAGTGGGGGGGGACAGGGCAGATACGAGCAGTACTTC. The V and J genes are TRBV28 and TRBJ2-7, with TRBD1 matching over 9 bases. CDR3 size: 15 residues. The V gene end was trimmed by 5 bases and the J gene end by 4 bases; junction bases not matched to a gene: 9. Germline V gene sequence: CDR1 MDHEN, CDR2 SYDVKM. The variable domain in full, completed from reference TRBV28 and TRBJ2-7, reads DVKVTQSSRYLVKRTGEKVFLECVQDMDHENMFWYRQDPGLGLRLIYFSYDVKMKEKGDIPEGYSVSREKKERFSLILESASTNQTSMYLCASSGGGQGRYEQYFGPGTRLTVT.

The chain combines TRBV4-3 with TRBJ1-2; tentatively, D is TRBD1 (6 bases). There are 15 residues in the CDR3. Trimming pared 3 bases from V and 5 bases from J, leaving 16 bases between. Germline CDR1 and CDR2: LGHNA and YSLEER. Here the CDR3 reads CASSQTGGPLYGYTF. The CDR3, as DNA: TGCGCCAGCAGCCAGACAGGAGGCCCTTTATATGGCTACACCTTC.

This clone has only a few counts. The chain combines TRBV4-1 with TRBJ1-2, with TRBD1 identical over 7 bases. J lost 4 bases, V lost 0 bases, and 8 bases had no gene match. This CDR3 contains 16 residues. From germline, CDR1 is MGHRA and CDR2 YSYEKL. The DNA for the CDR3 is TGCGCCAGCAGCCAAGATCCAGGGGGTCTATCCTATGGCTACACCTTC. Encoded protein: CASSQDPGGLSYGYTF.

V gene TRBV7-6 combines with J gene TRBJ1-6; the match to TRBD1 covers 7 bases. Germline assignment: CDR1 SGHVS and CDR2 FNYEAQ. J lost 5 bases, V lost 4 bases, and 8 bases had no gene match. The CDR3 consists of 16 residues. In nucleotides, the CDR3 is TGTGCCAGCAGCTCAGTTGGGACAGTTCATAATTCACCCCTCCACTTT. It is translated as CASSSVGTVHNSPLHF.

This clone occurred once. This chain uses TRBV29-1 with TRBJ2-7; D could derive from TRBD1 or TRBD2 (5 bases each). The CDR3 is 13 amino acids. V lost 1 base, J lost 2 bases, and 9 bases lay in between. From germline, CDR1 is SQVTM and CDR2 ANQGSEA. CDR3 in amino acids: CSVEGGETYEQYF. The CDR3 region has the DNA TGCAGCGTTGAAGGAGGGGAGACCTACGAGCAGTACTTC.

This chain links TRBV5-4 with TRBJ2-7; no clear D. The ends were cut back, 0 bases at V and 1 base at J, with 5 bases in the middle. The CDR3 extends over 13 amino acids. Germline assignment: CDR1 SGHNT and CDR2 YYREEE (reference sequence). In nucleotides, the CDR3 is TGTGCCAGCAGCTTGGCTCAGTCCTACGAGCAGTACTTC. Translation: CASSLAQSYEQYF.

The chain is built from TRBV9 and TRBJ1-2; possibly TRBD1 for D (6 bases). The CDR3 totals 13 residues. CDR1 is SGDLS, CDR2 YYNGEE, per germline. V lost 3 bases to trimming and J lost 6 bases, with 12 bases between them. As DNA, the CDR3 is TGTGCCAGCAGCGGCAGGGGTGGGGATGGCTACACCTTC. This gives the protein CASSGRGGDGYTF. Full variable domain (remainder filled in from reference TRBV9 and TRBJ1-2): DSGVTQTPKHLITATGQRVTLRCSPRSGDLSVYWYQQSLDQGLQFLIQYYNGEERAKGNILERFSAQQFPDLHSELNLSSLELGDSALYFCASSGRGGDGYTFGSGTRLTVV.

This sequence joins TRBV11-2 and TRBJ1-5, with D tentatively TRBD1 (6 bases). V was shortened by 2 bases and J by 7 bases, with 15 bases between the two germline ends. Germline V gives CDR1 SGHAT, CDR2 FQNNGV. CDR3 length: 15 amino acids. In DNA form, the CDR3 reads TGTGCCAGCAGCTTATCGACAGAGAGGGGGCAGCCCCAGCATTTT. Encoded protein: CASSLSTERGQPQHF.

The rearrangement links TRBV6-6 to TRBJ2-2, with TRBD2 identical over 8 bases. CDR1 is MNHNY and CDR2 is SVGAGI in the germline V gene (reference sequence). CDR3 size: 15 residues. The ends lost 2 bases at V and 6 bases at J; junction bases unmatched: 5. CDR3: CASSYPGGAAGELFF. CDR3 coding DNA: TGTGCCAGCAGTTACCCCGGGGGGGCCGCCGGGGAGCTGTTTTTT.

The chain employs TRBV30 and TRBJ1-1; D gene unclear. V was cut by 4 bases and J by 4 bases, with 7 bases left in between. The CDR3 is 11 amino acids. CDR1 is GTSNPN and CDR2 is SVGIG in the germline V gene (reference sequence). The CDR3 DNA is TGTGCCTGGACCGCCCGCACTGAAGCTTTCTTT. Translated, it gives CAWTARTEAFF.

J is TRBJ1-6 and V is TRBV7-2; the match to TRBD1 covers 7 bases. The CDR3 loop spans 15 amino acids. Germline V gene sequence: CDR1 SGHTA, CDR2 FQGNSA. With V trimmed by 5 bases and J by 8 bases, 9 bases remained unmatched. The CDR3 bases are TGTGCCAGCAGCCCTCAGACAGGGACGCATTCACCCCTCCACTTT. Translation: CASSPQTGTHSPLHF.

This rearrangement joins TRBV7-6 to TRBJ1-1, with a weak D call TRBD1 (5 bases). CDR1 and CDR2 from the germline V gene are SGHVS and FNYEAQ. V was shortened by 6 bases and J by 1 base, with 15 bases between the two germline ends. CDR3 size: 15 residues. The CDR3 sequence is CASRNTGTPNTEAFF. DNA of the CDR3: TGTGCCAGCAGGAATACCGGGACTCCGAACACTGAAGCTTTCTTT.

CDR3 in DNA: TGTGCCAGCAGGATAAGACAGGGGACAGATACGCAGTATTTT. It codes for CASRIRQGTDTQYF. The chain recombines TRBV28 with TRBJ2-3; 8 bases align to TRBD1. The CDR3 contains 14 residues. Losses at the gene ends were 6 bases for V and 3 bases for J; bases not matched to a gene: 5. Germline V gene lookup returns CDR1 MDHEN and CDR2 SYDVKM.

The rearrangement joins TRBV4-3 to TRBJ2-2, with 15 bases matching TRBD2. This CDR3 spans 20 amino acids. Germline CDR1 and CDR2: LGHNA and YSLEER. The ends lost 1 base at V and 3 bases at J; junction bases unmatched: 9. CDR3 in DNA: TGCGCCAGCAGCCAAGCAGTCAGGACTAGCGGGGGGGTAGACACCGGGGAGCTGTTTTTT. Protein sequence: CASSQAVRTSGGVDTGELFF.

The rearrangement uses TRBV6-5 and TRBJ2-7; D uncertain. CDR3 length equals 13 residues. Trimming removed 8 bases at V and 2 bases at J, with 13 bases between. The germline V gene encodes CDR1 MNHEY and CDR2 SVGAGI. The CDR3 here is CASGQQRPYEQYF. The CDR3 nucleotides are TGTGCCAGCGGCCAACAGAGACCCTACGAGCAGTACTTC.

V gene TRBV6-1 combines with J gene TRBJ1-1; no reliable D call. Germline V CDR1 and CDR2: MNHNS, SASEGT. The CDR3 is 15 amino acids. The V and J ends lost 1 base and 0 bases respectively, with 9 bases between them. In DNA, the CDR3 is TGTGCCAGCAGTGAAGTGGTGGGCTTGAACACTGAAGCTTTCTTT. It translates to CASSEVVGLNTEAFF.

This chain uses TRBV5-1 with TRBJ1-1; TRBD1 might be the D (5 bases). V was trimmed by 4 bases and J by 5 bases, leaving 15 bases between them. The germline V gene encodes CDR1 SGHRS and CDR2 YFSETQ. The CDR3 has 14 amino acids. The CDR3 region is CASSGAGPLTEAFF. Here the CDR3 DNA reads TGCGCCAGCAGCGGTGCGGGACCGCTTACTGAAGCTTTCTTT.

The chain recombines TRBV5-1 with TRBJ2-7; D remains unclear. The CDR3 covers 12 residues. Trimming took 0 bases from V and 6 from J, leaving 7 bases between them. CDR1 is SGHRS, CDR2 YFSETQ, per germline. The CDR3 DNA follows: TGCGCCAGCAGCTTGGGCCAGCGCGAGCAGTACTTC. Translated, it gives CASSLGQREQYF. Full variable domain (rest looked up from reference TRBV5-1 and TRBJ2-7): KAGVTQTPRYLIKTRGQQVTLSCSPISGHRSVSWYQQTPGQGLQFLFEYFSETQRNKGNFPGRFSGRQFSNSRSEMNVSTLELGDSALYLCASSLGQREQYFGPGTRLTVT.

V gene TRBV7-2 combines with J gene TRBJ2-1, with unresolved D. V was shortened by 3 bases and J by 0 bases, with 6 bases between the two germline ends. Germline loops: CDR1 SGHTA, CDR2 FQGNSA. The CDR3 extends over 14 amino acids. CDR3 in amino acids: CASSFAGSYNEQFF. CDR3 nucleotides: TGTGCCAGCAGCTTCGCTGGCTCCTACAATGAGCAGTTCTTC. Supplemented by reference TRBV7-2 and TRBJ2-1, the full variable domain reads GAGVSQSPSNKVTEKGKDVELRCDPISGHTALYWYRQSLGQGLEFLIYFQGNSAPDKSGLPSDRFSAERTGGSVSTLTIQRTQQEDSAVYLCASSFAGSYNEQFFGPGTRLTVL.

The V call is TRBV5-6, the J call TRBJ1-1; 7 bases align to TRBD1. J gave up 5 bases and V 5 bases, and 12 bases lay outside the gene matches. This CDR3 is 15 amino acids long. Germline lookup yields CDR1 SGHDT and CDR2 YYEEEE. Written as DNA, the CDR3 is TGTGCCAGCAGGCGGGGGACAGCAATAGAAACTGAAGCTTTCTTT. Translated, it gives CASRRGTAIETEAFF.

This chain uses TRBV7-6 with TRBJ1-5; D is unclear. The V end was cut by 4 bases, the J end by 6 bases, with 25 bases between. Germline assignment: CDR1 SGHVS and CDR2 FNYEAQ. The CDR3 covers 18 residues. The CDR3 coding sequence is TGTGCCAGCAGCTCCCAAAGACCGCGAAGACCCCTGAGTCAGCCCCAGCATTTT. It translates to CASSSQRPRRPLSQPQHF.

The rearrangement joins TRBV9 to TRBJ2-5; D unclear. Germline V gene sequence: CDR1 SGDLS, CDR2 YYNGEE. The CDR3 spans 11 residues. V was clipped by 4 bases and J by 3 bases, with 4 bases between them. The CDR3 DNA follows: TGTGCCAGCAGCCCCAAAGAGACCCAGTACTTC. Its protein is CASSPKETQYF.

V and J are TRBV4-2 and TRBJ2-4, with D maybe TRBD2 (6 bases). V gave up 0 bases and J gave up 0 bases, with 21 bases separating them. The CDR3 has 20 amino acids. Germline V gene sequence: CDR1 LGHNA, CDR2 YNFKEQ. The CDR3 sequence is CASSQDSGDSAQLAKNIQYF. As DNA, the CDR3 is TGTGCCAGCAGCCAAGATAGTGGGGACTCTGCGCAACTAGCCAAAAACATTCAGTACTTC.

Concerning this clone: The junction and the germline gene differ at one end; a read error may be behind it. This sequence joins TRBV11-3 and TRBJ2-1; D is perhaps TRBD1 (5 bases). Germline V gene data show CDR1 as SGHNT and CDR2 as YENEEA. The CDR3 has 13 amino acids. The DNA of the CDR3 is TGTGCCAGCAGCGTAGACAGATTGAATGAGCAGTTCTTC. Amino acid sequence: CASSVDRLNEQFF.

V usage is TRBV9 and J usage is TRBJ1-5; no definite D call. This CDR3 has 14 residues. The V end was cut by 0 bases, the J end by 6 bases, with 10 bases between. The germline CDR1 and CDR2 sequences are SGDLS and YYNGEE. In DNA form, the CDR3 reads TGTGCCAGCAGCGTAGAAGGCCGTTCTCAGCCCCAGCATTTT. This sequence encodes CASSVEGRSQPQHF.

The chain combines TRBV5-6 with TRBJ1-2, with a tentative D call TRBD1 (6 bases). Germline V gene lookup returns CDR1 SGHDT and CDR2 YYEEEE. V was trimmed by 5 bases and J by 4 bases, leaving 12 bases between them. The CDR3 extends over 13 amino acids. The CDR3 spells CASSRQAGYGYTF. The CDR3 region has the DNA TGTGCCAGCAGTAGACAGGCGGGCTATGGCTACACCTTC. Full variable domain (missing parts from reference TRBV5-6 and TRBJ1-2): DAGVTQSPTHLIKTRGQQVTLRCSPKSGHDTVSWYQQALGQGPQFIFQYYEEEERQRGNFPDRFSGHQFPNYSSELNVNALLLGDSALYLCASSRQAGYGYTFGSGTRLTVV.

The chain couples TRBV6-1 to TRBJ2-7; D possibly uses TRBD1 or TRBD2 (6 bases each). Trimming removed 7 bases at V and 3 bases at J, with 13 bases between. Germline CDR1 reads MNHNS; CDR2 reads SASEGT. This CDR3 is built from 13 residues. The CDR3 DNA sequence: TGTGCCAGCACCGGGGGCTTCAACTACGAGCAGTACTTC. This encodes CASTGGFNYEQYF.

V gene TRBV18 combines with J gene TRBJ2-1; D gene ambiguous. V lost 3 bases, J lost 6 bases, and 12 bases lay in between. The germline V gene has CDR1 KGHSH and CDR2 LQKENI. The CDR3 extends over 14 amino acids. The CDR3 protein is CASSPRGPSNEQFF. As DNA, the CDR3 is TGTGCCAGCTCACCCCGAGGACCCTCCAATGAGCAGTTCTTC.

CDR3 protein: CASSLSGPEAFF. The CDR3 nucleotides are TGTGCCAGCAGCTTGTCGGGGCCCGAAGCTTTCTTT. The chain joins TRBV4-2 to TRBJ1-1; D possibly corresponds to TRBD1 (5 bases). This CDR3 is 12 amino acids long. Trimming stripped 5 bases from V and 8 bases from J, with 12 bases between. Germline V gives CDR1 LGHNA, CDR2 YNFKEQ.

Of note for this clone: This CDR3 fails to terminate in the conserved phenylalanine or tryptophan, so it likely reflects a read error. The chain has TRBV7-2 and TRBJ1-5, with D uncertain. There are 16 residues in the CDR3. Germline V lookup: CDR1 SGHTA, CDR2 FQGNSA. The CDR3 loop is CASSLNIGKSNQPQHL. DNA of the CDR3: TGTGCCAGTAGCTTAAACATCGGCAAAAGCAATCAGCCCCAGCATCTT.